This TCR beta chain was captured in a study of blood T cell repertoires in COVID-19. This clone was seen a few times. Profiled with immunoSEQ multiplex PCR; TCRdb holds only in-frame clones, not every one. The data show under 300,000 clones, 90% seen once. Germline values: CDR1 LGHDT, CDR2 YNNKEL (reference sequence). This CDR3 contains 13 residues. The V gene lost 7 bases and the J gene lost 7 bases, with 16 bases spanning the gap. This TCR derives from a woman aged 55-70 years with COVID-19, enrolled during active disease. The chain joins TRBV3-1 (or the pseudogene TRBV3-2) to TRBJ1-1, with TRBD1 as a possible D gene (5 bases). The sample taken for sequencing was peripheral blood. The CDR3 nucleotides are TGTGCCAGCACCCCCCGGGGGATATTTGAAGCTTTCTTT. This gives the protein CASTPRGIFEAFF.